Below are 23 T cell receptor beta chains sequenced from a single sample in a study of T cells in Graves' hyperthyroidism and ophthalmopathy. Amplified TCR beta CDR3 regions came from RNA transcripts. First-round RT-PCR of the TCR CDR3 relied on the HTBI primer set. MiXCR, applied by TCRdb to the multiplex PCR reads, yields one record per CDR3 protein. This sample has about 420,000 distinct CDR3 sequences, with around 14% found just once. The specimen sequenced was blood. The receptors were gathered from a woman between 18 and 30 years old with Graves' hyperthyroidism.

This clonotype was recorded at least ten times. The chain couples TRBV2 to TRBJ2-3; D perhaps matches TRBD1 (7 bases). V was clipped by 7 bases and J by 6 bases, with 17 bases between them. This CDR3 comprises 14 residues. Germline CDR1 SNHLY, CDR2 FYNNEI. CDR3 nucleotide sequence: TGTGCCAGCATGCGGAGGGGGCCAAGGGATACGCAGTATTTT. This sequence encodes CASMRRGPRDTQYF.

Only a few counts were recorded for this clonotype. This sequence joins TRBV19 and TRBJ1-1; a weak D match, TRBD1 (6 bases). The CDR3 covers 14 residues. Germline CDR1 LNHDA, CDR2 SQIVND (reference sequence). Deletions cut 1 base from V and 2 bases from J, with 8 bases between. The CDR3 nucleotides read TGTGCCAGTAGTATAGGACAGGAAAACACTGAAGCTTTCTTT. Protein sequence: CASSIGQENTEAFF.

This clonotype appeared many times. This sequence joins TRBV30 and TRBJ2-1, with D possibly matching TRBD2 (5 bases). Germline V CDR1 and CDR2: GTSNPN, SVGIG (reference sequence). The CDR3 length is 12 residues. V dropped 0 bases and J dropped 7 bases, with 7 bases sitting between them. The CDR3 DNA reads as TGTGCCTGGAGTGTACTAGTGAATGAGCAGTTCTTC. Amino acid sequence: CAWSVLVNEQFF.

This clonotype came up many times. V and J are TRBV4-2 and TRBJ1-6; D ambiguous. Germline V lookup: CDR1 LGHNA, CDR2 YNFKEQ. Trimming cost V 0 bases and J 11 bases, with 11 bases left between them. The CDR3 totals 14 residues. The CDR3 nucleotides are TGTGCCAGCAGCCAAGATAGGAGGGTCCCACCCCTCCACTTT. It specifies CASSQDRRVPPLHF.

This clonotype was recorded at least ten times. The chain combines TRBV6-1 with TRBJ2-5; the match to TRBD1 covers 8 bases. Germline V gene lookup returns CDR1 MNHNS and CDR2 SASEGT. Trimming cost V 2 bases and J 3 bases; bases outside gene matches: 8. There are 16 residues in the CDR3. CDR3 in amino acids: CASSEFLRGREETQYF. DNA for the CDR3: TGTGCCAGCAGTGAATTTCTCAGGGGGCGCGAAGAGACCCAGTACTTC.

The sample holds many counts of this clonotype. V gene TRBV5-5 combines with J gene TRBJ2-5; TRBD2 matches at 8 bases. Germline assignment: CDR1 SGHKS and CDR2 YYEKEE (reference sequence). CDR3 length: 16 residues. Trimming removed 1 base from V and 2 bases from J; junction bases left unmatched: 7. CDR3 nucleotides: TGTGCCAGCAGCTTGTATTCGACTAGCGTACAAGAGACCCAGTACTTC. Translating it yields CASSLYSTSVQETQYF. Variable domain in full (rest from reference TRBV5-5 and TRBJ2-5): DAGVTQSPTHLIKTRGQQVTLRCSPISGHKSVSWYQQVLGQGPQFIFQYYEKEERGRGNFPDRFSARQFPNYSSELNVNALLLGDSALYLCASSLYSTSVQETQYFGPGTRLLVL.

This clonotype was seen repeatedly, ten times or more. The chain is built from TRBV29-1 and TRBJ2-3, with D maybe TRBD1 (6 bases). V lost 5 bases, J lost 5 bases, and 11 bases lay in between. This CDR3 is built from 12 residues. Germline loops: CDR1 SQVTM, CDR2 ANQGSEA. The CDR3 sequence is CSVSQGGDTQYF. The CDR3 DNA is TGCAGCGTTTCACAGGGTGGAGATACGCAGTATTTT.

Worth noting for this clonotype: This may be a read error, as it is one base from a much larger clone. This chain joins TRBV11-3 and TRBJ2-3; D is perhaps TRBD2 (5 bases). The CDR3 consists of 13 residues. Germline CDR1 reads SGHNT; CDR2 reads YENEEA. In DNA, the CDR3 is TGCGCCAGCAGTCGAGCGGTTGGTGTTACGCAGTATTTT. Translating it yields CASSRAVGVTQYF.

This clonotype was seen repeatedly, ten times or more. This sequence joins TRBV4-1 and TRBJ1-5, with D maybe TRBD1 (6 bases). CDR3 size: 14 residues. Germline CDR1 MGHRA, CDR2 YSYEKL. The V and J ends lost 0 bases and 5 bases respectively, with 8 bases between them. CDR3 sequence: CASSQDQGYQPQHF. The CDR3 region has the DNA TGCGCCAGCAGCCAAGACCAGGGGTATCAGCCCCAGCATTTT.

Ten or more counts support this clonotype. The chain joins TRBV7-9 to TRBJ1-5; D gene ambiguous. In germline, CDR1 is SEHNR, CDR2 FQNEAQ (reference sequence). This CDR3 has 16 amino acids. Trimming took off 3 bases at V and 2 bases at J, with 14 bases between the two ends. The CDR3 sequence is CASSFTGSGGNQPQHF. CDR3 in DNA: TGTGCCAGCAGCTTTACCGGTTCGGGTGGCAATCAGCCCCAGCATTTT. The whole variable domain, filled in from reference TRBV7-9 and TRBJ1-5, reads DTGVSQNPRHKITKRGQNVTFRCDPISEHNRLYWYRQTLGQGPEFLTYFQNEAQLEKSRLLSDRFSAERPKGSFSTLEIQRTEQGDSAMYLCASSFTGSGGNQPQHFGDGTRLSIL.

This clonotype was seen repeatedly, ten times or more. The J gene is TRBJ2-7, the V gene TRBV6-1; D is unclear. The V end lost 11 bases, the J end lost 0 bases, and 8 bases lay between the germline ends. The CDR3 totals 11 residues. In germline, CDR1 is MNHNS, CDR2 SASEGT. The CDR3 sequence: CAASGSYEQYF. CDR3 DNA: TGTGCCGCGTCGGGCTCCTACGAGCAGTACTTC.

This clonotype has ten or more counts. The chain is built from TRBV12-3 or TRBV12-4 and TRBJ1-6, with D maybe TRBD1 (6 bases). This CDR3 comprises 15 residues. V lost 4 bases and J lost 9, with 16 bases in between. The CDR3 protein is CASSSWGRGGSPLHF. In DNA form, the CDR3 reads TGTGCCAGCAGTTCTTGGGGGCGTGGGGGTTCACCCCTCCACTTT.

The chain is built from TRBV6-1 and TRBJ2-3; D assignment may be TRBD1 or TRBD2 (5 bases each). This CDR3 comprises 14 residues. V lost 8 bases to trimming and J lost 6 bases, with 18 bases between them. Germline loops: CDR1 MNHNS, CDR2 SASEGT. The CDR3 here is CASLVGDPGDTQYF. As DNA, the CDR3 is TGTGCCAGCCTCGTGGGAGACCCAGGGGATACGCAGTATTTT.

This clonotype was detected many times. CDR3: CASNPTGGRTGELFF. The CDR3 nucleotides are TGTGCCAGCAACCCGACAGGGGGTAGGACCGGGGAGCTGTTTTTT. The chain has TRBV11-2 and TRBJ2-2; 9 nucleotides agree with TRBD1. CDR3 length: 15 amino acids. The trim removed 7 bases at V and 5 bases at J, leaving 8 bases unmatched. Germline lookup yields CDR1 SGHAT and CDR2 FQNNGV.

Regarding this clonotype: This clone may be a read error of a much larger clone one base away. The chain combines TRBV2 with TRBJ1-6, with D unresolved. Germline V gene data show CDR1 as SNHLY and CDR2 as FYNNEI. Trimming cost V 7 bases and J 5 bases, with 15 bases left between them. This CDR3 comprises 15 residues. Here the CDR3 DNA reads TGTGCCAGCAAGAAGCGGGCGGTCCATAATTCACCCCTCCACTTT. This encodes CASKKRAVHNSPLHF.

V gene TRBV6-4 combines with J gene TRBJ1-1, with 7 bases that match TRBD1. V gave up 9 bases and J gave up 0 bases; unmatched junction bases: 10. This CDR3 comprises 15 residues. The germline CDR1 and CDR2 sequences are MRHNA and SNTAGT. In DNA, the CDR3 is TGTGCCAGTATGACACAGGGGTCCATGAACACTGAAGCTTTCTTT. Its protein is CASMTQGSMNTEAFF.

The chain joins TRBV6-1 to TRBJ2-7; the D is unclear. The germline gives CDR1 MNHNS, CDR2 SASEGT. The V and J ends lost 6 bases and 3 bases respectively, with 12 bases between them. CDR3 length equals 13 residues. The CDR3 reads CASRPLAVYEQYF. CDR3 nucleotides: TGTGCCAGCAGACCACTCGCAGTCTACGAGCAGTACTTC.

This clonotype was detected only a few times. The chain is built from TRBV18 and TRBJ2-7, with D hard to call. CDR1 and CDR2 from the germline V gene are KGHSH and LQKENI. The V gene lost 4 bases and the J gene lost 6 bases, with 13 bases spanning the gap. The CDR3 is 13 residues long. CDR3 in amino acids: CASSLTPSAEQYF. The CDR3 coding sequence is TGTGCCAGCTCACTGACCCCCTCGGCCGAGCAGTACTTC.

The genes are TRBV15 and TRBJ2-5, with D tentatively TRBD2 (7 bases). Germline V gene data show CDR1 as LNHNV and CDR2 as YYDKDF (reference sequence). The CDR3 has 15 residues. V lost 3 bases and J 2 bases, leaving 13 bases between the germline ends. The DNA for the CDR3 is TGTGCCACCAGCAGGGGAGGGGGAGGGCAAGAGACCCAGTACTTC. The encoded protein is CATSRGGGGQETQYF.

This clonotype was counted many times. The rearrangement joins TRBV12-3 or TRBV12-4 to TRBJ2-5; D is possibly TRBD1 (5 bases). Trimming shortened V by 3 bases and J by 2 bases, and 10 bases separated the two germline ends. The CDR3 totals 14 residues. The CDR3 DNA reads TGTGCCAGCAGTTTTTACGACAGACAAGAGACCCAGTACTTC. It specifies CASSFYDRQETQYF.

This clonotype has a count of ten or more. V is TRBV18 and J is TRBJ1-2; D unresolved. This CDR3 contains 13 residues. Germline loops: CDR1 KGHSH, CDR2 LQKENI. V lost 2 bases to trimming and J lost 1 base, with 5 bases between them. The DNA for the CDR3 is TGTGCCAGCTCACCAACAGATAACTATGGCTACACCTTC. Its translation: CASSPTDNYGYTF.

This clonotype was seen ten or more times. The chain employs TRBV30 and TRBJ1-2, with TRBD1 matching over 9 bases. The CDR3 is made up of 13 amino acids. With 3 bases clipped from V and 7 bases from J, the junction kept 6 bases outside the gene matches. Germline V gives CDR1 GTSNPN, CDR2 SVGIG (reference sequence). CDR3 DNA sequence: TGTGCCTGGAGCGAACAGGGGGCGAGTGGCTACACCTTC. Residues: CAWSEQGASGYTF. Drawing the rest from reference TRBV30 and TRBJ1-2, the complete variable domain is SQTIHQWPATLVQPVGSPLSLECTVEGTSNPNLYWYRQAAGRGLQLLFYSVGIGQISSEVPQNLSASRPQDRQFILSSKKLLLSDSGFYLCAWSEQGASGYTFGSGTRLTVV.

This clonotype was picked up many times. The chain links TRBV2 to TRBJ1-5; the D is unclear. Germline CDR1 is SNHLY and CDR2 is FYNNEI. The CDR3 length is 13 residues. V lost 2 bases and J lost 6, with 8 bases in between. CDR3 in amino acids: CASSESVFQPQHF. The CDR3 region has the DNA TGTGCCAGCAGTGAATCTGTGTTTCAGCCCCAGCATTTT.